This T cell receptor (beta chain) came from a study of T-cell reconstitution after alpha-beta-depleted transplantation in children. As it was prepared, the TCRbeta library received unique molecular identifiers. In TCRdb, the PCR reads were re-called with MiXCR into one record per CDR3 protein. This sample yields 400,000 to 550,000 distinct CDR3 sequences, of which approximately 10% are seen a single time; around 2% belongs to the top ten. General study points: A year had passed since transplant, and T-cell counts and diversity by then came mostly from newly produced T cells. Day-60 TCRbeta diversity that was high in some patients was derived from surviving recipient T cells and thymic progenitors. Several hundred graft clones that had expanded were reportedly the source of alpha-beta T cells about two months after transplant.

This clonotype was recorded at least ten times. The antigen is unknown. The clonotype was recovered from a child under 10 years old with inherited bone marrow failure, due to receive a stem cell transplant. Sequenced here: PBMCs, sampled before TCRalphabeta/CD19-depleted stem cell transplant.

This CDR3 is CASSLEGFGYTF. The CDR3 region has the DNA TGTGCCAGCAGTTTGGAGGGGTTTGGCTACACCTTC. The chain uses TRBV12-3 or TRBV12-4 and TRBJ1-2; the D gene is possibly TRBD1 (5 bases). The germline V and J ends were trimmed by 3 bases and 7 bases, with 9 bases remaining between them. This CDR3 contains 12 residues.